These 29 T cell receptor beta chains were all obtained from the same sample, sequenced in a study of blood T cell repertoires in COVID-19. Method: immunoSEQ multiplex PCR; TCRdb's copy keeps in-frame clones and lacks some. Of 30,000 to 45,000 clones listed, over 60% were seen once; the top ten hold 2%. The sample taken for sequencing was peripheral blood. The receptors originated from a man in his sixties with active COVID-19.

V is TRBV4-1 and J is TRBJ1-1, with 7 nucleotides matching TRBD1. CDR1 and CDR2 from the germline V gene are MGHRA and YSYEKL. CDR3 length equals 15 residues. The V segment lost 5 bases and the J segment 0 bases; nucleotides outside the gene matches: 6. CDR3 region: CASSKQGLVNTEAFF. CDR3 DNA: TGCGCCAGCAGCAAACAGGGGTTAGTGAACACTGAAGCTTTCTTT.

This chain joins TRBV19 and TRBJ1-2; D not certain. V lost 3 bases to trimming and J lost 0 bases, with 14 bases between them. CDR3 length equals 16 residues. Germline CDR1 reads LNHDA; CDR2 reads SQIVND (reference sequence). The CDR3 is CASSIYPGPANYGYTF. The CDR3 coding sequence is TGTGCCAGTAGTATCTATCCAGGTCCAGCTAACTATGGCTACACCTTC. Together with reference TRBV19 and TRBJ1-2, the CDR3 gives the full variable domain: DGGITQSPKYLFRKEGQNVTLSCEQNLNHDAMYWYRQDPGQGLRLIYYSQIVNDFQKGDIAEGYSVSREKKESFPLTVTSAQKNPTAFYLCASSIYPGPANYGYTFGSGTRLTVV.

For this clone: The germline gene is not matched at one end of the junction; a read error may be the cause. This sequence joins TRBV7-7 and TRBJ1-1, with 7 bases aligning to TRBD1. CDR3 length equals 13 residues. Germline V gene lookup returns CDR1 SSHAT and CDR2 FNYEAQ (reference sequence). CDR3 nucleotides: TGTGCTAGCAGCCGGGACAGGAACACTGAAGCTTTCTTT. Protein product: CASSRDRNTEAFF.

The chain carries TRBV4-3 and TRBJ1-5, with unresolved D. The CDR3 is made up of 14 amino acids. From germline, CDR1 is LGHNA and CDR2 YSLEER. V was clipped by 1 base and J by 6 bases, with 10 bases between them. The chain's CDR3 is CASSQVYKPQPQHF. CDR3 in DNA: TGCGCCAGCAGCCAAGTTTATAAGCCTCAGCCCCAGCATTTT.

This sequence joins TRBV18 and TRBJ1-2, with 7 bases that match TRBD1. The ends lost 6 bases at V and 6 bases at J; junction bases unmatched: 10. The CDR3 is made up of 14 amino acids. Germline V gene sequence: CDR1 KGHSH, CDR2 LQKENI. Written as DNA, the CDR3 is TGTGCCAGCTCCCGTGACAGGGAGTTGGATGGCTACACCTTC. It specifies CASSRDRELDGYTF.

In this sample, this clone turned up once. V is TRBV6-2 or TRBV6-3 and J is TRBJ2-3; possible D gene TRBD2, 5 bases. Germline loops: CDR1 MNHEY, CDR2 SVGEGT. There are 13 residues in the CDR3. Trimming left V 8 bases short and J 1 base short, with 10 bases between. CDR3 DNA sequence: TGTGCCAGCGGCCGGGGAGGCACAGATACGCAGTATTTT. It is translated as CASGRGGTDTQYF.

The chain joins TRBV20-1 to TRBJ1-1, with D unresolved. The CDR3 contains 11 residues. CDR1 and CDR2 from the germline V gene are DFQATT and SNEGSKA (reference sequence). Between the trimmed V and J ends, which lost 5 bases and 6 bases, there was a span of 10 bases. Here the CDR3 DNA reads TGCAGTGCTTACTCGGGTCCTGAAGCTTTCTTT. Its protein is CSAYSGPEAFF.

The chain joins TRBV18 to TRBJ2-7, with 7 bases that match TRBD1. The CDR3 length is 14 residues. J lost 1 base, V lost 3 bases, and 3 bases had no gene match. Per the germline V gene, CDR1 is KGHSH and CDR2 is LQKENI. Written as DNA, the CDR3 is TGTGCCAGCTCACCGCCGGGACAGTCCTACGAGCAGTACTTC. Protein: CASSPPGQSYEQYF.

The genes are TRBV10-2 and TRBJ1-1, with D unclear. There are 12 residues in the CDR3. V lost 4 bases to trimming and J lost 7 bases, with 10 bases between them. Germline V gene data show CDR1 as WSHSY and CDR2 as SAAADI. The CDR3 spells CASSAEGYEAFF. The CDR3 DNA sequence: TGCGCCAGCAGTGCAGAGGGATATGAAGCTTTCTTT.

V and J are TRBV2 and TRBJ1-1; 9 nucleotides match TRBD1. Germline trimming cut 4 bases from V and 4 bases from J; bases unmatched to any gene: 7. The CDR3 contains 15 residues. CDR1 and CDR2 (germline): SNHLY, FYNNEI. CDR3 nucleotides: TGTGCCAGCAGTGGGACAGGGGCCCGGGGCACTGAAGCTTTCTTT. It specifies CASSGTGARGTEAFF.

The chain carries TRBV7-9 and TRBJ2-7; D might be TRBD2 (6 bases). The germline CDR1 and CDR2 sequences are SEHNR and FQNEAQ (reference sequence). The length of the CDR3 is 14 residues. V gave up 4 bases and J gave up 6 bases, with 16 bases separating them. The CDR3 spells CASSWRLVGPEQYF. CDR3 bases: TGTGCCAGCAGCTGGAGACTAGTGGGGCCCGAGCAGTACTTC.

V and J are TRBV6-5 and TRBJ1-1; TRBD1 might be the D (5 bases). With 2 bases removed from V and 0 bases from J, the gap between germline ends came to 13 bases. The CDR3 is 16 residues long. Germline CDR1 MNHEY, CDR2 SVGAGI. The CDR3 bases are TGTGCCAGCAGTTACGAACCCGGACACCTGAACACTGAAGCTTTCTTT. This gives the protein CASSYEPGHLNTEAFF.

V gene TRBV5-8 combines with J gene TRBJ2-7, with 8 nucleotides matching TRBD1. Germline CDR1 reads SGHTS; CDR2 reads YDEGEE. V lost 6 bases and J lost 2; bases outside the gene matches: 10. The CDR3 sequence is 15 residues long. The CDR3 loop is CASTRPGQGAYEQYF. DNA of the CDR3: TGTGCCAGCACCCGCCCCGGACAGGGCGCCTACGAGCAGTACTTC.

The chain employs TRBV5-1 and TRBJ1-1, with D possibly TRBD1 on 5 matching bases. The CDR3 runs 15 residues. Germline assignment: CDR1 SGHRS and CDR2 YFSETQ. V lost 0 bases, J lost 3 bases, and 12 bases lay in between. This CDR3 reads CASSLAEGWDTEAFF. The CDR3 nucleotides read TGCGCCAGCAGCTTGGCGGAGGGGTGGGACACTGAAGCTTTCTTT.

Written as DNA, the CDR3 is TGTGCCAGCAGGAGCCAACAGGGAAACTATGGCTACACCTTC. Amino acid sequence: CASRSQQGNYGYTF. The gene calls are TRBV2 and TRBJ1-2; tentatively, D is TRBD1 (6 bases). The germline V gene encodes CDR1 SNHLY and CDR2 FYNNEI. Trimming removed 6 bases at V and 2 bases at J, with 13 bases between. The CDR3 has 14 residues.

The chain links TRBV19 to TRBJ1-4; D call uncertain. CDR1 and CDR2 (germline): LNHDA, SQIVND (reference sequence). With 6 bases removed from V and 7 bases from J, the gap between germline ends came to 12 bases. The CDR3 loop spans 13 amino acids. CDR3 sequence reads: CASSRVGSEKLFF. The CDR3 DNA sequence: TGTGCCAGTAGCCGGGTTGGAAGTGAAAAACTGTTTTTT. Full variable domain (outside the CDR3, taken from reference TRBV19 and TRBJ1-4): DGGITQSPKYLFRKEGQNVTLSCEQNLNHDAMYWYRQDPGQGLRLIYYSQIVNDFQKGDIAEGYSVSREKKESFPLTVTSAQKNPTAFYLCASSRVGSEKLFFGSGTQLSVL.

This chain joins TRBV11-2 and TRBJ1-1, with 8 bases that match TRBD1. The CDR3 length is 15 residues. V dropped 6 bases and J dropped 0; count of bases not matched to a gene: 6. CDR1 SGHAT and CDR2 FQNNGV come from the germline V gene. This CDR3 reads CASSLRQGLNTEAFF. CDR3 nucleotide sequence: TGTGCCAGCAGTCTTCGACAGGGGCTGAACACTGAAGCTTTCTTT.

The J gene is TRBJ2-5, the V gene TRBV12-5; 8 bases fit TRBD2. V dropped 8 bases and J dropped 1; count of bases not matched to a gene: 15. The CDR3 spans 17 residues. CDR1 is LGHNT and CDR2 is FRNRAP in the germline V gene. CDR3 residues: CASTLRGGLAGQETQYF. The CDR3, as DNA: TGTGCTAGTACCTTGCGGGGAGGGCTAGCGGGCCAAGAGACCCAGTACTTC. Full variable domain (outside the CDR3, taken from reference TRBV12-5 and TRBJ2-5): DARVTQTPRHKVTEMGQEVTMRCQPILGHNTVFWYRQTMMQGLELLAYFRNRAPLDDSGMPKDRFSAEMPDATLATLKIQPSEPRDSAVYFCASTLRGGLAGQETQYFGPGTRLLVL.

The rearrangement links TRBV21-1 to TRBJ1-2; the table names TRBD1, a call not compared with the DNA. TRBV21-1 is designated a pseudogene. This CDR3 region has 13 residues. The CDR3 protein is CASSTRGFGGYTF. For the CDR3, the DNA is TGTGCCAGCAGCACCAGGGGGTTCGGGGGCTACACCTTC.

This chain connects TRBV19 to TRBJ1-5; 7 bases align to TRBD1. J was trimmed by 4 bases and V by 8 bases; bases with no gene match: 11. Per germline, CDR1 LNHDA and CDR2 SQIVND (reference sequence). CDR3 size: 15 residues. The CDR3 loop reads CASALGTALNQPQHF. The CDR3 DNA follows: TGTGCCAGTGCGCTTGGGACAGCCCTGAATCAGCCCCAGCATTTT.

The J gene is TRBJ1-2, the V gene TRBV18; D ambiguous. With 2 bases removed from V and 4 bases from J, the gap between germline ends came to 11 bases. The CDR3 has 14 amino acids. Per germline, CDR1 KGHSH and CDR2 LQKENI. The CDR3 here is CASSPGSLGYGYTF. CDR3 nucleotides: TGTGCCAGCTCACCAGGGAGCCTTGGCTATGGCTACACCTTC.

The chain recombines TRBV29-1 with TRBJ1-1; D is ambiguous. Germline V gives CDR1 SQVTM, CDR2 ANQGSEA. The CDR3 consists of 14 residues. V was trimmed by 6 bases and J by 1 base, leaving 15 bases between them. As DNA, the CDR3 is TGCAGCGTACCCGGGTGGGTCTCGAACACTGAAGCTTTCTTT. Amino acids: CSVPGWVSNTEAFF.

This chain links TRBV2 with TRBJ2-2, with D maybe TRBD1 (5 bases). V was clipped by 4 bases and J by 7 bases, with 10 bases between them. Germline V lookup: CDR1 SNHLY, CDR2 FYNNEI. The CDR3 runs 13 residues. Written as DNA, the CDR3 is TGTGCCAGCAGTGCGGCTGGACACGGGGAGCTGTTTTTT. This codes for CASSAAGHGELFF.

The CDR3 region has the DNA TGTGCCAGCAGCTTCTCGGGGGAGCGTGGCTACACCTTC. Translated, it gives CASSFSGERGYTF. The chain links TRBV7-2 to TRBJ1-2; D is possibly TRBD1 (5 bases). In germline, CDR1 is SGHTA, CDR2 FQGNSA. The V end lost 3 bases, the J end lost 7 bases, and 12 bases lay between the germline ends. The CDR3 has 13 residues.

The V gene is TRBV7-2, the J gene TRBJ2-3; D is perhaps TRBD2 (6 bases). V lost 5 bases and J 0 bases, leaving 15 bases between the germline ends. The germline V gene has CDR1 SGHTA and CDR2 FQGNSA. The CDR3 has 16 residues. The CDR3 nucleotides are TGTGCCAGCAGCCCCATTGGCGGGGATAGCACAGATACGCAGTATTTT. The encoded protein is CASSPIGGDSTDTQYF.

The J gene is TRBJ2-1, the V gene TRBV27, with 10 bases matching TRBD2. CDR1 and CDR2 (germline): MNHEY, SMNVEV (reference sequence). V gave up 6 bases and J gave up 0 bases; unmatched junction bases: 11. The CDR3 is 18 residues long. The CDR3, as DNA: TGTGCCAGCAGGGGGGTAGCGGGAGGATTGAGCTCCTACAATGAGCAGTTCTTC. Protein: CASRGVAGGLSSYNEQFF.

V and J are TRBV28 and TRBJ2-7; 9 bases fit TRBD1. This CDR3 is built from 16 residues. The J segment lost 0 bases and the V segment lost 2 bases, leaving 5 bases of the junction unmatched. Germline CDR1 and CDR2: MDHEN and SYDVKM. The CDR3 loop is CASSLGGQGDSYEQYF. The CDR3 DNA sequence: TGTGCCAGCAGTTTAGGGGGACAGGGTGACTCCTACGAGCAGTACTTC.

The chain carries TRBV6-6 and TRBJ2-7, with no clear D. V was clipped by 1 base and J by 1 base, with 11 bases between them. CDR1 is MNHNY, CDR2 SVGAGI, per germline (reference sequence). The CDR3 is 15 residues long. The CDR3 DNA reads TGTGCCAGCAGTTACTTCCCCAGCGAATCCTACGAGCAGTACTTC. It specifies CASSYFPSESYEQYF.

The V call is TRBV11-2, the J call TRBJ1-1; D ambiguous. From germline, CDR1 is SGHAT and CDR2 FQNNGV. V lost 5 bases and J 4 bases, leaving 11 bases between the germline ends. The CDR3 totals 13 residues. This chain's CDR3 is CASSLRFGTEAFF. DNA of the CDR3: TGTGCCAGCAGCCTACGGTTCGGCACTGAAGCTTTCTTT.